The 4 T cell receptor beta chains presented below share a single source sample, sequenced in a study of T cell repertoires in cytomegalovirus infection. TCRdb re-called the reads with MiXCR, one entry per CDR3 protein. Among some 170,000 distinct CDR3 sequences listed, roughly a sixth were seen once. Specimen: CD8+ T cells from PBMCs. These receptors all come from a human donor in good health (CMV status not recorded). Some clones in this sample may be carry-over from other donors' samples.

This clonotype was counted only a few times. The J gene is TRBJ1-5, the V gene TRBV7-9; the D gene is possibly TRBD1 (6 bases). The CDR3 sequence is 14 residues long. The ends were cut back, 5 bases at V and 4 bases at J, with 12 bases in the middle. Per the germline V gene, CDR1 is SEHNR and CDR2 is FQNEAQ (reference sequence). The CDR3 here is CASSLGHLNQPQHF. DNA for the CDR3: TGTGCCAGCAGCCTGGGACACCTAAATCAGCCCCAGCATTTT. Looking up the rest from reference TRBV7-9 and TRBJ1-5 gives the full variable domain: DTGVSQNPRHKITKRGQNVTFRCDPISEHNRLYWYRQTLGQGPEFLTYFQNEAQLEKSRLLSDRFSAERPKGSFSTLEIQRTEQGDSAMYLCASSLGHLNQPQHFGDGTRLSIL.

This clonotype was seen a handful of times. The chain has TRBV6-1 and TRBJ2-1; D might be TRBD1 (5 bases). This CDR3 is built from 11 residues. CDR1 and CDR2 (germline): MNHNS, SASEGT. V lost 2 bases and J 10 bases, leaving 6 bases between the germline ends. CDR3: CASSEKGEQFF. The CDR3 DNA reads as TGTGCCAGCAGTGAAAAGGGGGAGCAGTTCTTC.

The J gene is TRBJ2-5, the V gene TRBV7-9, with D unresolved. Germline values: CDR1 SEHNR, CDR2 FQNEAQ (reference sequence). V was shortened by 5 bases and J by 0 bases, with 16 bases between the two germline ends. The CDR3 is 16 amino acids. DNA for the CDR3: TGTGCCAGCAGCCCGCATTCTACAGAGTACCAAGAGACCCAGTACTTC. Its protein is CASSPHSTEYQETQYF.

This clonotype appeared a few times. The chain employs TRBV7-2 and TRBJ1-2; a weak D match, TRBD1 (5 bases). The CDR3 sequence is 15 residues long. Looked up from germline, CDR1 is SGHTA and CDR2 is FQGNSA. V was pared by 2 bases and J by 3 bases, with 13 bases between. The CDR3 DNA is TGTGCCAGCAGCTTAAATGGGGGATTATACTATGGCTACACCTTC. Its protein is CASSLNGGLYYGYTF.